Listed here are 9 T cell receptor beta chains from one sample, sequenced in a study of blood T cell repertoires in COVID-19 (dated by TCRdb to the early 2020s). Library preparation was by the immunoSEQ multiplex PCR assay. TCRdb provides this immuneACCESS table in a form limited to in-frame rearrangements. Some clones are lacking; in checked studies, under half of them reflect an unresolved V gene, and why the rest are absent is not known. In this sample the table shows fewer than 400,000 clones, around 83% of which occur a single time. The ten largest clones add up to approximately 3% of the sample. Source material: peripheral blood. Source of these receptors: a man aged 25 to 40 with active or convalescent COVID-19.

This clone occurred once. The rearrangement joins TRBV7-8 to TRBJ1-1, with a tentative D call TRBD1 (5 bases). This CDR3 is 18 amino acids long. Deletions cut 1 base from V and 1 base from J, with 19 bases between. CDR1 SGHVS and CDR2 FQNEAQ come from the germline V gene. In DNA form, the CDR3 reads TGTGCCAGCAGCTTAGTTCACCGGGGGGTAAGGGGGAACACTGAAGCTTTCTTT. Residues: CASSLVHRGVRGNTEAFF.

The chain employs TRBV29-1 and TRBJ1-2; no clear D. V gave up 8 bases and J gave up 7 bases, with 20 bases separating them. This CDR3 spans 13 amino acids. Per the germline V gene, CDR1 is SQVTM and CDR2 is ANQGSEA. The CDR3 spells CSFNPPSSLGYTF. Here the CDR3 DNA reads TGCAGCTTTAATCCTCCTAGCTCTCTTGGCTACACCTTC. The variable domain in full, completed from reference TRBV29-1 and TRBJ1-2, reads SAVISQKPSRDICQRGTSLTIQCQVDSQVTMMFWYRQQPGQSLTLIATANQGSEATYESGFVIDKFPISRPNLTFSTLTVSNMSPEDSSIYLCSFNPPSSLGYTFGSGTRLTVV.

V gene TRBV9 combines with J gene TRBJ2-2; a weak D match, TRBD2 (7 bases). This CDR3 has 14 amino acids. Germline CDR1 reads SGDLS; CDR2 reads YYNGEE. The V end lost 5 bases, the J end lost 3 bases, and 11 bases lay between the germline ends. The CDR3 region is CASSPGGYTGELFF. DNA for the CDR3: TGTGCCAGCAGTCCGGGGGGCTACACCGGGGAGCTGTTTTTT.

The chain is built from TRBV7-2 and TRBJ1-1; unclear D gene. This CDR3 comprises 13 residues. V lost 3 bases and J 11 bases, leaving 16 bases between the germline ends. Looked up from germline, CDR1 is SGHTA and CDR2 is FQGNSA. CDR3 nucleotide sequence: TGTGCCAGCAGCTTTGAGGGAAGGGCGGGGGCTTTCTTT. This sequence encodes CASSFEGRAGAFF.

This chain links TRBV7-2 with TRBJ1-5; D unresolved. CDR1 SGHTA and CDR2 FQGNSA come from the germline V gene. Between the trimmed V and J ends, which lost 4 bases and 5 bases, there was a span of 9 bases. The CDR3 spans 13 residues. CDR3 residues: CASSSYPDQPQHF. The CDR3 nucleotides read TGTGCCAGCAGCTCCTATCCCGATCAGCCCCAGCATTTT.

The chain recombines TRBV6-5 with TRBJ1-1; the D gene is possibly TRBD1 (6 bases). V lost 9 bases and J lost 5, with 16 bases in between. The CDR3 runs 13 residues. Germline assignment: CDR1 MNHEY and CDR2 SVGAGI. Here the CDR3 reads CASRGGRGTEAFF. CDR3 nucleotide sequence: TGTGCCAGTAGGGGTGGCAGGGGAACTGAAGCTTTCTTT.

V gene TRBV6-2 or TRBV6-3 combines with J gene TRBJ1-1, with 8 bases lining up with TRBD1. This CDR3 spans 16 amino acids. V shed 2 bases and J 8 bases; nucleotides not matched to a gene: 13. Germline CDR1 MNHEY, CDR2 SVGEGT. CDR3 nucleotide sequence: TGTGCCAGCAGTTACGCTTCTCGGACAGGGAGAACCGAAGCTTTCTTT. Its translation: CASSYASRTGRTEAFF.

The V call is TRBV5-4, the J call TRBJ2-3; a weak D match, TRBD2 (5 bases). The CDR3 length is 15 residues. CDR1 SGHNT and CDR2 YYREEE come from the germline V gene (reference sequence). Trimming took off 4 bases at V and 2 bases at J, with 14 bases between the two ends. CDR3 nucleotides: TGTGCCAGCAGCCCCATCGAGGGAGCCACAGATACGCAGTATTTT. This codes for CASSPIEGATDTQYF.

V is TRBV18 and J is TRBJ2-1, with D possibly TRBD2 on 5 matching bases. The germline CDR1 and CDR2 sequences are KGHSH and LQKENI. V lost 3 bases and J lost 7, with 16 bases in between. The CDR3 extends over 15 amino acids. The CDR3 DNA sequence: TGTGCCAGCTCACCCGTGACCCGGGATAGGAATGAGCAGTTCTTC. Its protein is CASSPVTRDRNEQFF.